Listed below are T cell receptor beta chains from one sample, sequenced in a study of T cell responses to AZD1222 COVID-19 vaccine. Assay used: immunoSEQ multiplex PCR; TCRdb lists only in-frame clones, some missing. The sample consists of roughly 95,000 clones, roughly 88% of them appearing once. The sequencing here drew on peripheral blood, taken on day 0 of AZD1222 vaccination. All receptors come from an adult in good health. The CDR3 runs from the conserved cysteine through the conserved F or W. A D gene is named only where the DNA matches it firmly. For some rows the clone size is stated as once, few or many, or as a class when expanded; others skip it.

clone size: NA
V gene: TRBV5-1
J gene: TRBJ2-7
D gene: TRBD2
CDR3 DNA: TGCGCCAGCTGTAGAGAAGCGGGGTCCTACGAGCAGTACTTC
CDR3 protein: CASCREAGSYEQYF

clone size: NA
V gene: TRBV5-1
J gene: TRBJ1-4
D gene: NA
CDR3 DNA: TGCGCCAGCAGCCAGAATAATGAAAAACTGTTTTTT
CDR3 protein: CASSQNNEKLFF

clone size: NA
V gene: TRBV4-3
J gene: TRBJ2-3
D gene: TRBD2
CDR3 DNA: TGCGCCAGCAGCCAAGATCCCCTAGCGGGCCGCACAGATACGCAGTATTTT
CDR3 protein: CASSQDPLAGRTDTQYF

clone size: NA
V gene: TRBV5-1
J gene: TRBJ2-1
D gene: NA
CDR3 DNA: TGCGCCAGCAGGAGGGTTGGGGGCAGCTCCTACAATGAGCAGTTCTTC
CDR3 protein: CASRRVGGSSYNEQFF

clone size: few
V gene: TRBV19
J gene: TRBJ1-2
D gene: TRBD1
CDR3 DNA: TGTGCCAGTAGTACCCCGGACAGGGGATTTACTGATGGCTACACCTTC
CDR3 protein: CASSTPDRGFTDGYTF

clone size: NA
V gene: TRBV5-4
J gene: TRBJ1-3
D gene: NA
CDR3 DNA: TGTGCCAGCAGCTTGGCCTCAGGTGGGGACTCTGGAAACACCATATATTTT
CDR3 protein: CASSLASGGDSGNTIYF

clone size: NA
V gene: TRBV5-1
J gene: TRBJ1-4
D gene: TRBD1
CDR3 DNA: TGCGCCAGCAGCTCCGGACAGGCAACTAATGAAAAACTGTTTTTT
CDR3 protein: CASSSGQATNEKLFF

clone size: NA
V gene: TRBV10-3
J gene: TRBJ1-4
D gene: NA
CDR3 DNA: TGTGCCACTTCTGGTTTAACTGAAAAACTGTTTTTT
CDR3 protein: CATSGLTEKLFF

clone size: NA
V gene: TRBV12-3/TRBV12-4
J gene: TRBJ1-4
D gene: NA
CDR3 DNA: TGTGCCAGCAGCTGGGCCGCTGAAAAACTGTTTTTT
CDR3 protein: CASSWAAEKLFF

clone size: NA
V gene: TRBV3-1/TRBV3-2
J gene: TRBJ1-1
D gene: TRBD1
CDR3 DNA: TGTGCCAGCAGCCCGTTAACAGGGGGGGAGGACACTGAAGCTTTCTTT
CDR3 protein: CASSPLTGGEDTEAFF

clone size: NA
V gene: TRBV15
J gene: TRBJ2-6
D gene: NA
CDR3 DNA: TGTGCCACCAGACCGGACTTAGGCTCTGGGGCCAACGTCCTGACTTTC
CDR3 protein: CATRPDLGSGANVLTF

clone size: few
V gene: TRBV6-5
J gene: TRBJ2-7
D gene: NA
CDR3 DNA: TGTGCCAGCAGTTATGGGCGATATGGTGAGCAGTACTTC
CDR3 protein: CASSYGRYGEQYF

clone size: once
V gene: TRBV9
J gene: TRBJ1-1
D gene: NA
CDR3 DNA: TGTGCCAGCAGCGTAGACACAGGGCGAGGGGATATGGACACTGAAGCTTTCTTT
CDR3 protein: CASSVDTGRGDMDTEAFF

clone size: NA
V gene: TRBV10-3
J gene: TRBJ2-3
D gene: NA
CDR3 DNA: TGTGCCATCAGTGAGTTCGACAGGAAGACAGATACGCAGTATTTT
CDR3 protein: CAISEFDRKTDTQYF

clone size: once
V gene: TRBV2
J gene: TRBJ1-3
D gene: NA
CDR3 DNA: TGTGCCAGCAGTGATCCCCAGGCTGGAAACACCATATATTTT
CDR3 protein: CASSDPQAGNTIYF

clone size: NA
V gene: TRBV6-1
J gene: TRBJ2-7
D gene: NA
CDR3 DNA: TGTGCCAGCAGTGAATCGACCGACGGATCGTACGAGCAGTACTTC
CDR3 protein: CASSESTDGSYEQYF

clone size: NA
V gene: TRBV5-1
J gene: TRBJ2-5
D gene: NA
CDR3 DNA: TGCGCCAGCAGCCCCCGGATAGAAGAGACCCAGTACTTC
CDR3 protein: CASSPRIEETQYF

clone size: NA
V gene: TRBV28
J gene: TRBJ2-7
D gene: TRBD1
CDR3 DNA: TGTGCCAGCATTACGACGGGGGGACAGGGGTTTGACGAGCAGTACTTC
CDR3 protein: CASITTGGQGFDEQYF

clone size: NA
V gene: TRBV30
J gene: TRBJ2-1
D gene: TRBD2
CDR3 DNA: TGTGCCTGCCCCGGGACTAGCGACTCCTACAATGAGCAGTTCTTC
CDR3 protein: CACPGTSDSYNEQFF

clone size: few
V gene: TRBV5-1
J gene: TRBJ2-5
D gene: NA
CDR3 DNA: TGCGCCAGCAGCTTTCGTGGGCGAGAGACCCAGTACTTC
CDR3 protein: CASSFRGRETQYF

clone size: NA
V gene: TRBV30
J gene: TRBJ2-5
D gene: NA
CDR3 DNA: TGTGCCTGGAGAGAAAGGGAGACCCAGTACTTC
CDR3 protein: CAWRERETQYF

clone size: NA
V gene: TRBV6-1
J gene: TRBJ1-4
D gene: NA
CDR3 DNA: TGTGCCAGCAGTGAAGTCACGAGTCAACTGTTTTTT
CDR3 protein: CASSEVTSQLFF

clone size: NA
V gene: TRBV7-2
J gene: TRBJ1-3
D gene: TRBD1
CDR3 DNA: TGTGCCAGCAGCTTAGCACAGGGGTTGGACACCATATATTTT
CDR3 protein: CASSLAQGLDTIYF

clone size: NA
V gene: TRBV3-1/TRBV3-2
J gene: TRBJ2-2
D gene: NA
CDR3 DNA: TGTGCCAGCAGCCAAAGACAGGTCACCGGGGAGCTGTTTTTT
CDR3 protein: CASSQRQVTGELFF

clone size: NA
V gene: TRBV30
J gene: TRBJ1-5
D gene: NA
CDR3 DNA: TGTGCCTGGAGTGTAGGGGTAGATCAGCCCCAGCATTTT
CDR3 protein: CAWSVGVDQPQHF

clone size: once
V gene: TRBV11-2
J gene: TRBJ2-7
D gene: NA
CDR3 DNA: TGTGCCAGCAGCTTAGATTTTTCGACGGAGTACTTC
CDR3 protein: CASSLDFSTEYF

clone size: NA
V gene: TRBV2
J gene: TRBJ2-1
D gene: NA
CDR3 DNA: TGTGCCAGCAGGAAAGCTAGCTCCGAGCAGTTCTTC
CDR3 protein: CASRKASSEQFF

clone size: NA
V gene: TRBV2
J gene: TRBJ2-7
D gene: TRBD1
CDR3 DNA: TGTGCCAGCAGGGCACCCACAGGGGGAAGCCACGAGCAGTACTTC
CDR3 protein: CASRAPTGGSHEQYF

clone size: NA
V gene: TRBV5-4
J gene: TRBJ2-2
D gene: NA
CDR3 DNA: TGTGCCAGCAGCGACCGCAGGGGCACCGGGGAGCTGTTTTTT
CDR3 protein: CASSDRRGTGELFF

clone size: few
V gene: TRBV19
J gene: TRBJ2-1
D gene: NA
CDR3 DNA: TGTGCCAGTAGTATAGTCTCCGGGGTAGGCAATGAGCAGTTCTTC
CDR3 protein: CASSIVSGVGNEQFF

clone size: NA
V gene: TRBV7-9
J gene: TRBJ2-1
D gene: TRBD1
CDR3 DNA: TGTGCCAGCAGCCCGGGACAGGGTGGCGATGAGCAGTTCTTC
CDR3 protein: CASSPGQGGDEQFF

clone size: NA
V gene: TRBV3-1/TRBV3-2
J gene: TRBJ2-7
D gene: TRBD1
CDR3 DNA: TGTGCCAGCAGCCAAGTAGTACAGGGGTTGGAGCAGTACTTC
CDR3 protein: CASSQVVQGLEQYF

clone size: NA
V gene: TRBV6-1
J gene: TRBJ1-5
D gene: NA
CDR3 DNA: TGTGCCAGCAGACGGCAGGGTGATCAGCCCCAGCATTTT
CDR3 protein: CASRRQGDQPQHF

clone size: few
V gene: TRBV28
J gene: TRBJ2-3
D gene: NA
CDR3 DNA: TGTGCCAGCAGTCCAACGACAGGGAGGATCACAGATACGCAGTATTTT
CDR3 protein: CASSPTTGRITDTQYF

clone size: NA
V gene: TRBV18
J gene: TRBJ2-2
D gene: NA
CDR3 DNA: TGTGCCAGCTCACATTCCTATAGCGGCGACACCGGGGAGCTGTTTTTT
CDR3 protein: CASSHSYSGDTGELFF

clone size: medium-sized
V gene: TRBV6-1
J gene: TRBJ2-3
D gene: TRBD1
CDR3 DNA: TGTGCCAGCAGTGAAGGGACAGGGGGCTCAGATACGCAGTATTTT
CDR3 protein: CASSEGTGGSDTQYF

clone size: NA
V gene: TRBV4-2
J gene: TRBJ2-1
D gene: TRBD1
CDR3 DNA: TGTGCCAGCAGCCAAGCATCCGGGACAGTTGACACCTACAATGAGCAGTTCTTC
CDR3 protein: CASSQASGTVDTYNEQFF

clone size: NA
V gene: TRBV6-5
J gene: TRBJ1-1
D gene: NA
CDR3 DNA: TGTGCCAGCAGCCGACTCGGGGGCTCGAACACTGAAGCTTTCTTT
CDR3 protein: CASSRLGGSNTEAFF

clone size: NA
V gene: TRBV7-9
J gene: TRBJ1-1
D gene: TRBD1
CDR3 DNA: TGTGCCAGCAGCACAGGGGATGGGAACACTGAAGCTTTCTTT
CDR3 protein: CASSTGDGNTEAFF

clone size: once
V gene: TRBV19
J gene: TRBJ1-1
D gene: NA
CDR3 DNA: TGTGCCAGTAGTCCGGATGACAGTGGGCTGAACACTGAAGCTTTCTTT
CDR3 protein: CASSPDDSGLNTEAFF

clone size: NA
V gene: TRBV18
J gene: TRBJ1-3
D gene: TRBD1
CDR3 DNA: TGTGCCAGCTCACCTGGACAGGGGGGAAACACCATATATTTT
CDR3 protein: CASSPGQGGNTIYF

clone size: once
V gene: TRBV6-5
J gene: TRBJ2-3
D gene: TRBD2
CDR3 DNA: TGTGCCACAGGACTAGCGGGGCCCACAGATACGCAGTATTTT
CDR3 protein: CATGLAGPTDTQYF

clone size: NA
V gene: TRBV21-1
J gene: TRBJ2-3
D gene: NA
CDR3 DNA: TGTGCCAGCAGCACGACCTACCCGGGACTTCTAGACACAGATACGCAGTATTTT
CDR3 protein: CASSTTYPGLLDTDTQYF

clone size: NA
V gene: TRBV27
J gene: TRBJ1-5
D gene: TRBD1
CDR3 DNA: TGTGCCAGCAGGGCCGGGACAGGGTCCTATAGCAATCAGCCCCAGCATTTT
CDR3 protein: CASRAGTGSYSNQPQHF

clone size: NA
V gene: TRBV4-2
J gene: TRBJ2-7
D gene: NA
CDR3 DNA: TGTGCCAGCAGCCAAGATATGGGGGCAGGTGAGACCTACGAGCAGTACTTC
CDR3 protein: CASSQDMGAGETYEQYF

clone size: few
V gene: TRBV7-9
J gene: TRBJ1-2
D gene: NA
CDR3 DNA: TGTGCCAGCAGCTTAATGTTAGGAGGGAGCGGCTACACCTTC
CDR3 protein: CASSLMLGGSGYTF

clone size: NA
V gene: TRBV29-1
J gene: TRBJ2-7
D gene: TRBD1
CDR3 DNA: TGCAGCGTTTCACTGCCCGGGACAGTCTCCTACGAGCAGTACTTC
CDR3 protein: CSVSLPGTVSYEQYF